Presented here are 26 T cell receptor beta chains from one specimen sequenced in a study of shared clonotypes between healthy human individuals. Naivety among CD8 cells was defined by CD45RO negativity and positive CCR7 selection, thereby excluding terminally differentiated effector memory CD45RA+ cells. TCRdb keeps only in-frame clones here, not all; method: immunoSEQ multiplex PCR. In the table there are roughly 2 million clones, over 85% of which are singletons. The source material was naive CD8+ T cells sorted from blood. The receptors here all came from a man between 18 and 35 years old in good health.

The CDR3 loop reads CASSQARVGRDVALEQYF. The CDR3 region has the DNA TGCGCCAGCAGCCAAGCCCGGGTTGGACGTGATGTGGCTCTCGAGCAGTACTTC. The chain combines TRBV4-1 with TRBJ2-7; D is undetermined. V lost 1 base and J lost 6, with 25 bases in between. CDR3 length equals 18 residues. CDR1 is MGHRA and CDR2 is YSYEKL in the germline V gene.

The rearrangement links TRBV29-1 to TRBJ2-5; 10 bases agree with TRBD2. V was clipped by 7 bases and J by 6 bases; unmatched bases: 8. CDR1 is SQVTM, CDR2 ANQGSEA, per germline. The CDR3 loop spans 13 amino acids. The CDR3 reads CSAWAGLAKTQYF. The CDR3 DNA sequence: TGCAGCGCCTGGGCGGGACTAGCGAAGACCCAGTACTTC.

The chain links TRBV7-9 to TRBJ2-6; a possible D gene is TRBD2 (5 bases). The V gene lost 1 base and the J gene lost 3 bases, with 7 bases spanning the gap. Germline lookup yields CDR1 SEHNR and CDR2 FQNEAQ (reference sequence). The CDR3 sequence is 15 residues long. CDR3 region: CASSLVGDGANVLTF. In DNA form, the CDR3 reads TGTGCCAGCAGCTTAGTGGGAGATGGGGCCAACGTCCTGACTTTC.

V and J are TRBV18 and TRBJ2-1, with D unresolved. V shed 0 bases and J shed 8 bases, with 8 bases lying between them. The CDR3 contains 13 residues. Germline CDR1 KGHSH, CDR2 LQKENI. DNA for the CDR3: TGTGCCAGCTCACCACCGAGCGACTATGAGCAGTTCTTC. Translated, it gives CASSPPSDYEQFF.

Note on this clone: An end of the junction does not agree with germline; a read error may underlie this. This chain joins TRBV5-6 and TRBJ1-3; the match to TRBD1 covers 9 bases. Germline-derived CDR1 and CDR2 are SGHDT and YYEEEE. The CDR3 has 15 residues. DNA for the CDR3: TGTGCCAGCAGTTTACCGGGACAGGGTGGAGACACCATATATTTT. Translated, it gives CASSLPGQGGDTIYF.

This clone was observed once. Here the CDR3 reads CASSYGQDTEAFF. The CDR3 coding sequence is TGTGCCAGCAGTTACGGACAGGACACTGAAGCTTTCTTT. The chain carries TRBV6-5 and TRBJ1-1; TRBD1 aligns across 7 bases. This CDR3 is built from 13 residues. Germline V gene sequence: CDR1 MNHEY, CDR2 SVGAGI. V shed 2 bases and J 3 bases; nucleotides not matched to a gene: 0.

V and J are TRBV2 and TRBJ1-1; tentative D call: TRBD1 (5 bases). There are 22 residues in the CDR3. The germline V gene encodes CDR1 SNHLY and CDR2 FYNNEI. Trimming removed 1 base at V and 1 base at J, with 31 bases between. For the CDR3, the DNA is TGTGCCAGCAGTGAAGGTTTAAATCTTGTTATTGGGGGGAGGGTAGGGAACACTGAAGCTTTCTTT. Protein product: CASSEGLNLVIGGRVGNTEAFF. The variable domain in full, with the rest retrieved from reference TRBV2 and TRBJ1-1, is EPEVTQTPSHQVTQMGQEVILRCVPISNHLYFYWYRQILGQKVEFLVSFYNNEISEKSEIFDDQFSVERPDGSNFTLKIRSTKLEDSAMYFCASSEGLNLVIGGRVGNTEAFFGQGTRLTVV.

This clone occurred a few times. Other DNA sequences in the same sample also yield this CDR3. The chain combines TRBV7-2 with TRBJ2-7, with a tentative D call TRBD2 (6 bases). The CDR3 sequence is 14 residues long. Trimming pared 5 bases from V and 3 bases from J, leaving 14 bases between. The germline CDR1 and CDR2 sequences are SGHTA and FQGNSA. The CDR3 DNA sequence: TGTGCCAGCAGCCCCCAGGGCGGGGACTACGAGCAGTACTTC. Its translation is CASSPQGGDYEQYF.

The chain carries TRBV28 and TRBJ2-1; D is perhaps TRBD1 (5 bases). Between the trimmed V and J ends, which lost 6 bases and 0 bases, there was a span of 12 bases. Germline V lookup: CDR1 MDHEN, CDR2 SYDVKM. The CDR3 has 15 amino acids. The CDR3 loop reads CASRVTESSYNEQFF. As DNA, the CDR3 is TGTGCCAGCAGGGTGACAGAGAGCTCCTACAATGAGCAGTTCTTC.

V gene TRBV4-3 combines with J gene TRBJ1-3, with a possible D match to TRBD1 (5 bases). Germline assignment: CDR1 LGHNA and CDR2 YSLEER. V was clipped by 3 bases and J by 0 bases, with 12 bases between them. The CDR3 consists of 16 residues. Here the CDR3 DNA reads TGCGCCAGCAGCCAGGGTACAGGATTCTCTGGAAACACCATATATTTT. Protein product: CASSQGTGFSGNTIYF.

The chain joins TRBV6-1 to TRBJ2-7; a weak D match, TRBD1 (6 bases). The CDR3 is 14 amino acids. The germline gives CDR1 MNHNS, CDR2 SASEGT. V was clipped by 3 bases and J by 6 bases, with 15 bases between them. CDR3 DNA: TGTGCCAGCAGTGAGATGGACAGCCTTGCCGAGCAGTACTTC. This encodes CASSEMDSLAEQYF.

The V and J genes are TRBV4-1 and TRBJ1-1; D perhaps matches TRBD1 (5 bases). The CDR3 extends over 14 amino acids. The germline CDR1 and CDR2 sequences are MGHRA and YSYEKL. Trimming stripped 7 bases from V and 4 bases from J, with 16 bases between. CDR3 in amino acids: CASKISQGVTEAFF. The CDR3 coding sequence is TGCGCCAGCAAGATCAGTCAGGGAGTCACTGAAGCTTTCTTT.

The rearrangement joins TRBV18 to TRBJ2-7, with D perhaps matching TRBD1 (6 bases). This CDR3 is built from 15 residues. In germline, CDR1 is KGHSH, CDR2 LQKENI. V shed 1 base and J shed 2 bases, with 12 bases lying between them. This CDR3 reads CASSPRDRNPYEQYF. CDR3 DNA: TGTGCCAGCTCACCACGAGACAGGAACCCCTACGAGCAGTACTTC.

The gene calls are TRBV27 and TRBJ2-2, with no clear D. There are 14 residues in the CDR3. From germline, CDR1 is MNHEY and CDR2 SMNVEV (reference sequence). The V end was cut by 6 bases, the J end by 5 bases, with 13 bases between. CDR3 loop: CASSPAEDTGELFF. Written as DNA, the CDR3 is TGTGCCAGCAGCCCAGCAGAAGATACCGGGGAGCTGTTTTTT.

This chain connects TRBV27 to TRBJ1-1; D gene ambiguous. Trimming cost V 2 bases and J 1 base, with 8 bases left between them. The CDR3 is 14 residues long. Per the germline V gene, CDR1 is MNHEY and CDR2 is SMNVEV (reference sequence). The DNA of the CDR3 is TGTGCCAGCAGTTTAGCGACCCCGAACACTGAAGCTTTCTTT. Amino acids: CASSLATPNTEAFF.

V usage is TRBV4-1 and J usage is TRBJ2-3, with 8 bases lining up with TRBD2. CDR3 length equals 15 residues. Germline V gene data show CDR1 as MGHRA and CDR2 as YSYEKL. The ends lost 2 bases at V and 1 base at J; junction bases unmatched: 2. CDR3 amino acids: CASSQTSGGTDTQYF. Written as DNA, the CDR3 is TGCGCCAGCAGCCAAACTAGCGGAGGCACAGATACGCAGTATTTT.

This clone was recorded only once. J is TRBJ2-2 and V is TRBV15; no definite D call. CDR1 LNHNV and CDR2 YYDKDF come from the germline V gene (reference sequence). V lost 1 base and J lost 7, with 4 bases in between. CDR3 length equals 12 residues. CDR3 loop: CATSRASGELFF. The CDR3 coding sequence is TGTGCCACCAGCAGAGCTAGCGGGGAGCTGTTTTTT. Full variable domain (remainder filled in from reference TRBV15 and TRBJ2-2): DAMVIQNPRYQVTQFGKPVTLSCSQTLNHNVMYWYQQKSSQAPKLLFHYYDKDFNNEADTPDNFQSRRPNTSFCFLDIRSPGLGDTAMYLCATSRASGELFFGEGSRLTVL.

Notes on this clone: Other DNA sequences in this specimen translate into the identical CDR3. The chain combines TRBV4-2 with TRBJ2-3; 15 bases align to TRBD2. The V segment lost 4 bases and the J segment 4 bases; nucleotides outside the gene matches: 3. In germline, CDR1 is LGHNA, CDR2 YNFKEQ. There are 16 residues in the CDR3. This CDR3 is CASSPRTSGGADTQYF. CDR3 DNA: TGTGCCAGCAGCCCCCGGACTAGCGGGGGGGCAGATACGCAGTATTTT.

The chain joins TRBV5-8 to TRBJ2-1, with no clear D. Germline loops: CDR1 SGHTS, CDR2 YDEGEE. The V end was cut by 4 bases, the J end by 6 bases, with 11 bases between. There are 13 residues in the CDR3. The CDR3 sequence: CASSQSYRNEQFF. The CDR3 DNA sequence: TGTGCCAGCAGCCAGAGTTACCGCAATGAGCAGTTCTTC.

As for this clone: The sample carries other DNA sequences with the same CDR3. The chain is built from TRBV7-9 and TRBJ1-2; D gene ambiguous. Germline assignment: CDR1 SEHNR and CDR2 FQNEAQ (reference sequence). Between the trimmed V and J ends, which lost 1 base and 2 bases, there was a span of 11 bases. The CDR3 covers 15 residues. CDR3 in DNA: TGTGCCAGCAGCTTAGTGGGCGGACTAAACTATGGCTACACCTTC. It specifies CASSLVGGLNYGYTF. Complete variable domain (other parts from reference TRBV7-9 and TRBJ1-2): DTGVSQNPRHKITKRGQNVTFRCDPISEHNRLYWYRQTLGQGPEFLTYFQNEAQLEKSRLLSDRFSAERPKGSFSTLEIQRTEQGDSAMYLCASSLVGGLNYGYTFGSGTRLTVV.

V gene TRBV10-2 combines with J gene TRBJ2-2; D not resolved. Germline loops: CDR1 WSHSY, CDR2 SAAADI. Trimming took off 2 bases at V and 1 base at J, with 5 bases between the two ends. The CDR3 extends over 14 amino acids. In DNA form, the CDR3 reads TGCGCCAGCAGTGAGGCAGAGAACACCGGGGAGCTGTTTTTT. It codes for CASSEAENTGELFF.

The chain uses TRBV4-1 and TRBJ2-2, with D possibly being TRBD1 (6 bases). V was trimmed by 1 base and J by 7 bases, leaving 13 bases between them. The CDR3 consists of 15 residues. CDR1 and CDR2 from the germline V gene are MGHRA and YSYEKL. The chain's CDR3 is CASSQGVGGRGELFF. CDR3 DNA: TGCGCCAGCAGCCAAGGTGTAGGGGGTCGCGGGGAGCTGTTTTTT.

V is TRBV30 and J is TRBJ2-3; 7 nucleotides match TRBD2. This CDR3 comprises 15 residues. V lost 3 bases and J lost 2; bases outside the gene matches: 8. The germline V gene encodes CDR1 GTSNPN and CDR2 SVGIG (reference sequence). The CDR3 region has the DNA TGTGCCTGGAGCTCCGGGACTACTTCCACAGATACGCAGTATTTT. Protein sequence: CAWSSGTTSTDTQYF.

The rearrangement links TRBV30 to TRBJ2-3; the match to TRBD2 covers 11 bases. The CDR3 has 16 amino acids. Germline values: CDR1 GTSNPN, CDR2 SVGIG (reference sequence). V shed 5 bases and J 2 bases; nucleotides not matched to a gene: 9. In DNA, the CDR3 is TGTGCCTGGTACGATTTACTAGCGGGGGCCACAGATACGCAGTATTTT. It is translated as CAWYDLLAGATDTQYF.

V usage is TRBV27 and J usage is TRBJ1-2; D gene unclear. Looked up from germline, CDR1 is MNHEY and CDR2 is SMNVEV (reference sequence). V was cut by 2 bases and J by 3 bases, with 13 bases left in between. The CDR3 consists of 15 residues. CDR3 bases: TGTGCCAGCAGTTTAGCCGTGGCTCCCTACTATGGCTACACCTTC. Translation: CASSLAVAPYYGYTF.

This chain joins TRBV6-6 and TRBJ2-2; perhaps TRBD1 as D (6 bases). Between the trimmed V and J ends, which lost 6 bases and 6 bases, there was a span of 20 bases. Per germline, CDR1 MNHNY and CDR2 SVGAGI (reference sequence). The CDR3 has 16 amino acids. DNA for the CDR3: TGTGCCAGCAGCTCCCCTAGAGACAGGATTCCCGGGGAGCTGTTTTTT. It yields the protein CASSSPRDRIPGELFF.